This TCR beta chain was observed in a study of CD8 T cells in Susac syndrome. General study results and limits: Clonal expansion was not observed in the Susac syndrome CD4+ T cell repertoires.

Germline values: CDR1 MDHEN, CDR2 SYDVKM. This CDR3 region has 15 residues. Trimming removed 6 bases at V and 5 bases at J, with 19 bases between. The RNA, roughly 0.45 to 1 ug, was put through reverse transcription using random hexamers. Across 54 Vbeta and 13 Jbeta, immunoSEQ multiplex PCR amplified TCR beta CDR3. TCRdb re-analysed the immunoSEQ multiplex PCR reads in MiXCR, keeping a single row per CDR3 protein. The sample has around 170,000 distinct CDR3 sequences; 90% to 96% are singletons. Comments on this clonotype: The antigen remains undetermined.

Patients with Susac syndrome met diagnostic criteria that were recently defined for definite or probable disease. The CD8+ and CD4+ T cells were negatively isolated, with the TEMRA cells enriched by FACS. This TCR derives from a human donor with Susac syndrome. The sequenced material came from CD4+ T cells from PBMCs. The J gene is TRBJ2-5, the V gene TRBV28; possibly TRBD2 for D (7 bases). The CDR3 here is CASSLGGAAWETQYF. The CDR3 nucleotides read TGTGCCAGCAGCTTGGGGGGGGCAGCCTGGGAGACCCAGTACTTC.